The rows below give T cell receptor beta chains drawn from one sample of a study of early T cells in non-severe SARS-CoV-2 infection. TCRdb recomputed calls from the 5' RACE reads with MiXCR, one row per CDR3 protein. Of 35,000 to 40,000 distinct CDR3 sequences detected, 4.6% appear once; the ten largest clones hold roughly 16%. The sequencing sample was made of whole blood. Receptors originate from an adult who was a healthcare worker with PCR-confirmed SARS-CoV-2 infection or an uninfected control (not recorded which). Each CDR3 is given with its conserved first and last residue. The D gene is left open where the match is weak. For some rows the clone size is stated as once, few or many, or as a class when expanded; others skip it.

14,many,TRBD1,TRBV20-1,TRBJ2-1,CSAKDRASYNEQFF,TGCAGTGCCAAAGACAGGGCCTCCTACAATGAGCAGTTCTTC
14,many,NA,TRBV3-1,TRBJ1-2,CASSQVSGHYGYTF,TGTGCCAGCAGCCAAGTTAGCGGTCACTATGGCTACACCTTC
18,many,NA,TRBV20-1,TRBJ2-3,CSARGGQGSGRGTDTQYF,TGCAGTGCCCGGGGGGGACAGGGTTCCGGCCGGGGCACAGATACGCAGTATTTT
14,few,NA,TRBV7-9,TRBJ1-2,CASSLVTGANGYTF,TGTGCCAGCAGCTTAGTGACAGGTGCGAATGGCTACACCTTC
13,many,TRBD1,TRBV7-9,TRBJ2-2,CASSPTGVGELFF,TGTGCCAGCAGCCCAACAGGGGTCGGGGAGCTGTTTTTT
13,NA,NA,TRBV7-6,TRBJ1-3,CASDEGPGNTIYF,TGTGCCAGCGACGAAGGACCTGGAAACACCATATATTTT
12,NA,NA,TRBV7-9,TRBJ1-1,CASSSEQPPAFF,TGTGCCAGCAGCTCGGAGCAACCTCCAGCTTTCTTT
15,NA,TRBD2,TRBV6-1,TRBJ2-5,CASSARTSGGKTQYF,TGTGCCAGCAGTGCCCGGACTAGCGGGGGAAAGACCCAGTACTTC
12,many,NA,TRBV13,TRBJ2-7,CASTGASPEQYF,TGTGCCAGCACGGGGGCGTCGCCTGAGCAGTACTTC
12,many,NA,TRBV27,TRBJ2-3,CASSTLTDTQYF,TGTGCCAGCAGTACACTCACAGATACGCAGTATTTT
13,many,NA,TRBV30,TRBJ1-2,CAWTGGRDHGYTF,TGTGCCTGGACGGGTGGCAGGGACCATGGCTACACCTTC
14,few,NA,TRBV30,TRBJ2-5,CAWSGGHLQETQYF,TGTGCCTGGAGTGGGGGACATCTCCAAGAGACCCAGTACTTC
16,many,TRBD2,TRBV20-1,TRBJ2-1,CSARERTSGGRNEQFF,TGCAGTGCTAGAGAGCGGACTAGCGGGGGACGCAATGAGCAGTTCTTC
14,many,NA,TRBV27,TRBJ2-6,CATMDGAGANVLTF,TGTGCCACAATGGACGGTGCTGGGGCCAACGTCCTGACTTTC
16,few,NA,TRBV5-1,TRBJ2-2,CASSLLRDLNTGELFF,TGCGCCAGCAGCTTGCTACGGGACCTGAACACCGGGGAGCTGTTTTTT
15,many,NA,TRBV6-1,TRBJ2-1,CASRWVLGSYNEQFF,TGTGCCAGCCGGTGGGTGCTCGGCTCCTACAATGAGCAGTTCTTC
13,many,NA,TRBV20-1,TRBJ2-7,CSASTGGVYEQYF,TGCAGTGCTAGCACAGGGGGGGTCTACGAGCAGTACTTC